The 23 T cell receptor beta chains below all came from one sample that was sequenced in a study of OX40 agonist ivuxolimab in advanced cancers. Libraries came from the immunoSEQ multiplex PCR assay. TCRdb provides this immuneACCESS table in a form limited to in-frame rearrangements. Some clones are lacking; in checked studies, under half of them reflect an unresolved V gene, and why the rest are absent is not known. The sample table records roughly 38,000 clones; 89% of these occur just once. Under 0.65% of the sample goes to the ten largest clones. The material was CD4+ or CD8+ T cells sorted from blood, obtained in a trial of the OX40 agonist ivuxolimab. Every receptor here comes from an adult with an advanced solid tumor such as melanoma, head and neck, liver or kidney cancer.

The chain employs TRBV4-2 and TRBJ1-2, with a possible D match to TRBD1 (5 bases). Germline V lookup: CDR1 LGHNA, CDR2 YNFKEQ. CDR3 length equals 13 residues. V was trimmed by 1 base and J by 7 bases, leaving 10 bases between them. CDR3 in DNA: TGTGCCAGCAGCCAAGCCCAGGGTAGTGGCTACACCTTC. It is translated as CASSQAQGSGYTF.

This rearrangement joins TRBV5-4 to TRBJ2-5; 8 positions agree with TRBD2. The CDR3 runs 16 residues. In germline, CDR1 is SGHNT, CDR2 YYREEE (reference sequence). V was clipped by 1 base and J by 5 bases; unmatched bases: 10. CDR3 nucleotides: TGTGCCAGCAGCTTGCGTAGCGGGGTAGGAGGGGAGACCCAGTACTTC. Protein: CASSLRSGVGGETQYF.

This chain links TRBV5-4 with TRBJ1-2, with D unresolved. Germline CDR1 SGHNT, CDR2 YYREEE (reference sequence). V lost 0 bases and J lost 7, with 7 bases in between. The CDR3 contains 12 residues. CDR3 DNA sequence: TGTGCCAGCAGCTTGGATCGGTTTGGCTACACCTTC. Protein product: CASSLDRFGYTF.

The chain has TRBV9 and TRBJ1-1, with D hard to call. The CDR3 has 14 amino acids. CDR1 and CDR2 (germline): SGDLS, YYNGEE. The germline V and J ends were trimmed by 0 bases and 2 bases, with 8 bases remaining between them. The CDR3, as DNA: TGTGCCAGCAGCGTAGGGCAGCTTAACACTGAAGCTTTCTTT. Translation: CASSVGQLNTEAFF.

The chain has TRBV2 and TRBJ1-6, with 9 bases that match TRBD1. V shed 6 bases and J 7 bases; nucleotides not matched to a gene: 1. Germline V gene data show CDR1 as SNHLY and CDR2 as FYNNEI. The CDR3 is made up of 13 amino acids. The CDR3 loop is CASRGQGNSPLHF. The CDR3 nucleotides are TGTGCCAGCAGGGGACAGGGAAATTCACCCCTCCACTTT.

This chain connects TRBV5-1 to TRBJ2-3; 8 bases are a match to TRBD2. Germline CDR1 SGHRS, CDR2 YFSETQ. V lost 3 bases to trimming and J lost 5 bases; unmatched junction nucleotides: 5. The CDR3 extends over 14 amino acids. CDR3 loop: CASSSGGYRDTQYF. CDR3 DNA: TGCGCCAGCAGCTCGGGAGGGTATCGAGATACGCAGTATTTT.

The chain combines TRBV7-2 with TRBJ2-5, with a weak D call TRBD1 (6 bases). Germline V gene data show CDR1 as SGHTA and CDR2 as FQGNSA. V lost 1 base and J 5 bases, leaving 8 bases between the germline ends. CDR3 length equals 13 residues. In DNA, the CDR3 is TGTGCCAGCAGCTTAGGGGGGCCGGAGACCCAGTACTTC. It translates to CASSLGGPETQYF.

The chain has TRBV6-6 and TRBJ1-4; no firm D call. CDR1 and CDR2 from the germline V gene are MNHNY and SVGAGI (reference sequence). The CDR3 covers 13 residues. The V gene lost 6 bases and the J gene lost 5 bases, with 10 bases spanning the gap. The CDR3 reads CASRGSPNEKLFF. As DNA, the CDR3 is TGTGCCAGCAGAGGCAGCCCAAATGAAAAACTGTTTTTT.

Comment on this clone: Sequence at one end of the junction differs from germline and may be a read error. DNA for the CDR3: TGTGCCACCAGCCGCTCTGGGGTCGACTATGGCTACACCTTT. Amino acids: CATSRSGVDYGYTF. The V gene is TRBV15, the J gene TRBJ1-2, with D uncertain. The length of the CDR3 is 14 residues. The germline V gene encodes CDR1 LNHNV and CDR2 YYDKDF (reference sequence).

This chain joins TRBV5-8 and TRBJ1-1; D ambiguous. The CDR3 length is 13 residues. V lost 1 base and J lost 1, with 5 bases in between. Germline V lookup: CDR1 SGHTS, CDR2 YDEGEE. This CDR3 reads CASSLLRNTEAFF. DNA for the CDR3: TGTGCCAGCAGCTTGCTCAGGAACACTGAAGCTTTCTTT.

In the case of this clone: One end of the junction varies from germline; a read error may be responsible. This chain connects TRBV7-9 to TRBJ2-5; tentatively, D is TRBD2 (6 bases). Per the germline V gene, CDR1 is SEHNR and CDR2 is FQNEAQ (reference sequence). The CDR3 sequence is 14 residues long. The DNA of the CDR3 is TGTGCCAGCAGCATAGCTAGCGACCAAGAGACCCAGTACTTC. Its protein product is CASSIASDQETQYF.

This clone was recorded once. The V call is TRBV5-1, the J call TRBJ2-1, with D unresolved. Trimming stripped 0 bases from V and 1 base from J, with 5 bases between. This CDR3 comprises 14 residues. CDR1 and CDR2 (germline): SGHRS, YFSETQ. CDR3 sequence (DNA): TGCGCCAGCAGCTTGGAACAGTCCTACAATGAGCAGTTCTTC. Protein: CASSLEQSYNEQFF.

This clone was recorded only once. The rearrangement uses TRBV7-8 and TRBJ2-7, with 9 bases fitting TRBD1. The CDR3 has 15 amino acids. V shed 5 bases and J 4 bases; nucleotides not matched to a gene: 9. Germline V lookup: CDR1 SGHVS, CDR2 FQNEAQ. The CDR3 coding sequence is TGTGCCAGCAGCCAAGGGACAGGGCTTACGTACGAGCAGTACTTC. Translated: CASSQGTGLTYEQYF.

The chain employs TRBV5-5 and TRBJ2-7, with 10 bases lining up with TRBD2. The junction had 2 bases not matched to a gene; V was cut back by 2 bases and J by 3 bases. Germline lookup yields CDR1 SGHKS and CDR2 YYEKEE (reference sequence). This CDR3 is built from 14 residues. The CDR3 region has the DNA TGTGCCAGCAGCTTAACTAGCGGGAACTACGAGCAGTACTTC. Its protein is CASSLTSGNYEQYF.

This sequence joins TRBV6-1 and TRBJ1-6; maybe TRBD1 (6 bases). Trimming removed 6 bases from V and 10 bases from J, with 16 bases in between. Germline V gives CDR1 MNHNS, CDR2 SASEGT. The CDR3 runs 14 residues. The CDR3 coding sequence is TGTGCCAGCAGCACAGGGTCGAGCTACTCACCCCTCCACTTT. Protein: CASSTGSSYSPLHF.

The chain carries TRBV6-1 and TRBJ1-2; no reliable D call. The CDR3 has 17 residues. Germline V gene lookup returns CDR1 MNHNS and CDR2 SASEGT. Trimming stripped 1 base from V and 4 bases from J, with 19 bases between. The CDR3 sequence: CASSEGWGRGESYGYTF. Written as DNA, the CDR3 is TGTGCCAGCAGTGAAGGGTGGGGTCGGGGAGAGAGCTATGGCTACACCTTC.

This chain links TRBV5-1 with TRBJ1-1; no reliable D call. Germline V gene lookup returns CDR1 SGHRS and CDR2 YFSETQ. The ends were cut back, 0 bases at V and 4 bases at J, with 16 bases in the middle. The CDR3 contains 16 residues. CDR3 nucleotides: TGCGCCAGCAGCTTGGGTGGCACTGACTCGGGCACTGAAGCTTTCTTT. Its translation is CASSLGGTDSGTEAFF.

This clone appeared once. This chain links TRBV7-2 with TRBJ2-3; D gene uncertain. The CDR3 length is 13 residues. The V gene's germline CDR1 is SGHTA and CDR2 FQGNSA. Trimming shortened V by 4 bases and J by 9 bases, and 14 bases separated the two germline ends. CDR3 sequence reads: CASSYQTAGTQYF. Written as DNA, the CDR3 is TGTGCCAGCAGCTACCAGACTGCTGGCACGCAGTATTTT.

V usage is TRBV2 and J usage is TRBJ1-6; 7 positions match TRBD1. CDR3 length: 14 residues. CDR1 and CDR2 (germline): SNHLY, FYNNEI. V shed 5 bases, J shed 10 bases, and the junction held 8 bases outside the gene matches. The CDR3 region has the DNA TGTGCCAGCAGTCCGGACAGGAAAGGATCACCCCTCCACTTT. Amino acid sequence: CASSPDRKGSPLHF.

The chain recombines TRBV5-1 with TRBJ2-5; 10 positions agree with TRBD1. CDR1 SGHRS and CDR2 YFSETQ come from the germline V gene. Unmatched junction bases numbered 3, after V lost 2 bases and J lost 2 bases. The CDR3 is made up of 15 amino acids. The CDR3 is CASSFGQGGQETQYF. In DNA, the CDR3 is TGCGCCAGCAGCTTCGGACAGGGGGGACAAGAGACCCAGTACTTC. The full variable domain, completed using reference TRBV5-1 and TRBJ2-5, is KAGVTQTPRYLIKTRGQQVTLSCSPISGHRSVSWYQQTPGQGLQFLFEYFSETQRNKGNFPGRFSGRQFSNSRSEMNVSTLELGDSALYLCASSFGQGGQETQYFGPGTRLLVL.

The chain carries TRBV29-1 and TRBJ2-7; the match to TRBD2 covers 11 bases. Germline CDR1 and CDR2: SQVTM and ANQGSEA. Trimming removed 6 bases from V and 5 bases from J; junction bases left unmatched: 12. This CDR3 has 15 amino acids. The CDR3 spells CSVHLVAGGRDEQYF. The CDR3 nucleotides are TGCAGCGTCCATCTTGTAGCGGGGGGGCGTGACGAGCAGTACTTC.

CDR3 sequence reads: CASSWGTEVSAQHF. CDR3 nucleotides: TGTGCCAGCAGCTGGGGGACGGAAGTATCGGCCCAGCATTTT. The chain couples TRBV5-6 to TRBJ1-5; D is possibly TRBD1 (5 bases). Trimming pared 3 bases from V and 11 bases from J, leaving 18 bases between. The CDR3 spans 14 residues. Germline V gene lookup returns CDR1 SGHDT and CDR2 YYEEEE.

This clone was seen a single time. The gene calls are TRBV27 and TRBJ1-2; D gene uncertain. CDR1 is MNHEY, CDR2 SMNVEV, per germline (reference sequence). V lost 3 bases and J 5 bases, leaving 10 bases between the germline ends. The CDR3 has 13 residues. The CDR3 bases are TGTGCCAGCAGTTTGTCGGGGAAGTATGGCTACACCTTC. As protein: CASSLSGKYGYTF.